The entry below describes one T cell receptor (beta chain). Its target is not known. This entry is derived from a study of beta chain features in type 1 diabetes. Averaging around 120 mL, one heparinised blood draw came from each individual donor. The CDR3 length is 15 residues. J lost 9 bases, V lost 7 bases, and 15 bases had no gene match. The germline V gene has CDR1 MNHEY and CDR2 SVGAGI. Study-wide results and caveats: In all four CD4+ subsets, TCRB CDR3 length was significantly, moderately reduced in type 1 diabetes.

Expressed TCRB transcripts were sequenced, since all the RNA that had been isolated was reverse transcribed. Naive, central memory and regulatory T cell samples produced a mean of roughly 3.5 million reads. The assay was immunoSEQ multiplex PCR, and TCRdb's table has in-frame clones only and misses some. Altogether 600,000 to 650,000 clones are present, roughly a sixth being singletons, with the ten largest covering approximately 0.099%. This sequence joins TRBV6-5 and TRBJ2-1, with 7 nucleotides matching TRBD2. Sequencing was performed on naive CD4+ T cells from blood. This receptor was identified in a man between 18 and 35 years old in good health. CDR3 loop: CASNQRDITPSEQFF. Here the CDR3 DNA reads TGTGCCAGCAATCAGCGGGATATTACCCCCAGTGAGCAGTTCTTC.